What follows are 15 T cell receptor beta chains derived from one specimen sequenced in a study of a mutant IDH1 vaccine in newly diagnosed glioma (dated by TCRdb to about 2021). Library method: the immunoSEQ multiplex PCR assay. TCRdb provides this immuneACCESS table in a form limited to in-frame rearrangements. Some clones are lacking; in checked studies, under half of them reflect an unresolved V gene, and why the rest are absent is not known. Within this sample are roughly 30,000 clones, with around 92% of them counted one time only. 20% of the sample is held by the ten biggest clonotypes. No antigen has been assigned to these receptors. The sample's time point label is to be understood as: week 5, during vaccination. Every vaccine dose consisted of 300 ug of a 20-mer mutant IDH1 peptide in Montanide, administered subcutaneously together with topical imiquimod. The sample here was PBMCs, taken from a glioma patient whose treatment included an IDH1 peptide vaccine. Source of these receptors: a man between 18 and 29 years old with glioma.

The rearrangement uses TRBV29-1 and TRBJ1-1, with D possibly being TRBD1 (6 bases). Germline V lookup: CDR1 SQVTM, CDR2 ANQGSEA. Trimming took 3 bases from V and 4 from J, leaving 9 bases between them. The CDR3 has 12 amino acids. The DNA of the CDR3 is TGCAGCGTTGAGGTAGGGGGCACTGAAGCTTTCTTT. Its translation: CSVEVGGTEAFF.

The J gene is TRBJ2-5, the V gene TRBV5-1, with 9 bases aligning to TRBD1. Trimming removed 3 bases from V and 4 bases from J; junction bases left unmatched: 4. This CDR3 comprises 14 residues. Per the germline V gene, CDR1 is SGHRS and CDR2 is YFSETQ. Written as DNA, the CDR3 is TGCGCCAGCAGCTCGCCGACAGGGGGAGAGACCCAGTACTTC. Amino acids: CASSSPTGGETQYF. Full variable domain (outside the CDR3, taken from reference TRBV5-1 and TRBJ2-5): KAGVTQTPRYLIKTRGQQVTLSCSPISGHRSVSWYQQTPGQGLQFLFEYFSETQRNKGNFPGRFSGRQFSNSRSEMNVSTLELGDSALYLCASSSPTGGETQYFGPGTRLLVL.

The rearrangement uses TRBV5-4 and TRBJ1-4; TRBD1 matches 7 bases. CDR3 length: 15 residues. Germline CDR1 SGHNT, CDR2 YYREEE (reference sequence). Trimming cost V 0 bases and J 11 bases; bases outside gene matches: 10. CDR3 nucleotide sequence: TGTGCCAGCAGCTTGGAAGGGGGCAGGGGCCAGAAACTGTTTTTT. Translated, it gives CASSLEGGRGQKLFF.

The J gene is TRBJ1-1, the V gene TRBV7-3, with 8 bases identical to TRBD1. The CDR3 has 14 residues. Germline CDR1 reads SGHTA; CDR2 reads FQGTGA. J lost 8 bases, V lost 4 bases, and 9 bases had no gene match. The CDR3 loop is CASSSLPGGREAFF. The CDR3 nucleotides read TGTGCCAGCAGCTCACTCCCAGGGGGCCGGGAAGCTTTCTTT.

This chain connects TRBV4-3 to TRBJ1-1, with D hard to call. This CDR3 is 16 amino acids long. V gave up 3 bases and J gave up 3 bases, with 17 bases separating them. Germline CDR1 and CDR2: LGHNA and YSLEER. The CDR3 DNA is TGCGCCAGCAGCCATAATCGGTATAGCGGGGACACTGAAGCTTTCTTT. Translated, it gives CASSHNRYSGDTEAFF.

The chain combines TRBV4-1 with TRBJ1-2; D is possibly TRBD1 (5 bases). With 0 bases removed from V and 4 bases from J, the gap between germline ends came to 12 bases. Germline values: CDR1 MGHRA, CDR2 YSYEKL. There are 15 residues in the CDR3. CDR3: CASSQDSGTFYGYTF. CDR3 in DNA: TGCGCCAGCAGCCAAGATTCGGGGACGTTCTATGGCTACACCTTC.

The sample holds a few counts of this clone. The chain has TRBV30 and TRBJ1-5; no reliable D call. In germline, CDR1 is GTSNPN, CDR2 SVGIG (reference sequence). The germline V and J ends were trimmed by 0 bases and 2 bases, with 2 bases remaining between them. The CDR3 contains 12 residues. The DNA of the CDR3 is TGTGCCTGGAGTGTGGGCAATCAGCCCCAGCATTTT. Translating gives CAWSVGNQPQHF. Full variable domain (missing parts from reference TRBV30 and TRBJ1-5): SQTIHQWPATLVQPVGSPLSLECTVEGTSNPNLYWYRQAAGRGLQLLFYSVGIGQISSEVPQNLSASRPQDRQFILSSKKLLLSDSGFYLCAWSVGNQPQHFGDGTRLSIL.

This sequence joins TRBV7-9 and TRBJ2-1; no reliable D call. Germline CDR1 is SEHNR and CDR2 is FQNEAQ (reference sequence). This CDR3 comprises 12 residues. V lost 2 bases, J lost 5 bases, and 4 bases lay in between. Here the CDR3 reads CASSLINNEQFF. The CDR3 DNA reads TGTGCCAGCAGCTTAATCAACAATGAGCAGTTCTTC.

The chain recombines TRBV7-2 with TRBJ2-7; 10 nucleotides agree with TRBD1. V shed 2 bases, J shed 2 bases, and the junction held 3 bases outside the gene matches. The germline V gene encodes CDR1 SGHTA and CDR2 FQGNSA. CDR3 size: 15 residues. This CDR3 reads CASSLTGTGAYEQYF. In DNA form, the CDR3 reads TGTGCCAGCAGCTTAACCGGGACAGGGGCCTACGAGCAGTACTTC.

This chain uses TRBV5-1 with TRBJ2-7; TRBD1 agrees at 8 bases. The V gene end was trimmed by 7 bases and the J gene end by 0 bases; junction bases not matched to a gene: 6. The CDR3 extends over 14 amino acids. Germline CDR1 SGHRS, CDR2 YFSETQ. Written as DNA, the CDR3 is TGCGCCAGCGAGACCGGGACAGGCTCCTACGAGCAGTACTTC. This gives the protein CASETGTGSYEQYF.

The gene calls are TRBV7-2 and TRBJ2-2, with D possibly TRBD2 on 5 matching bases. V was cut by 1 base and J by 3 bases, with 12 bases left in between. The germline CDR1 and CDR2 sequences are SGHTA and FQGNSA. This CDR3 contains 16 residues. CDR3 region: CASSLGFGEYTGELFF. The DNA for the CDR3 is TGTGCCAGCAGCTTAGGATTCGGGGAATACACCGGGGAGCTGTTTTTT.

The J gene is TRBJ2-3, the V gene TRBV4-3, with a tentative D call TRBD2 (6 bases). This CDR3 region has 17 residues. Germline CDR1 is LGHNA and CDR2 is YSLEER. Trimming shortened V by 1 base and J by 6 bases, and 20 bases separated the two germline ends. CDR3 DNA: TGCGCCAGCAGCCAAGGGAGGGTCCTATCCGGTTTGGATACGCAGTATTTT. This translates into CASSQGRVLSGLDTQYF.

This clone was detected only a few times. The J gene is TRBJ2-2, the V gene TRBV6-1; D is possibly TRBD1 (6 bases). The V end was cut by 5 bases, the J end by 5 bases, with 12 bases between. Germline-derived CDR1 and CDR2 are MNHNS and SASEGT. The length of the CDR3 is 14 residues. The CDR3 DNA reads TGTGCCAGCAGTTTTGGGACAAAGACCGGGGAGCTGTTTTTT. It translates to CASSFGTKTGELFF.

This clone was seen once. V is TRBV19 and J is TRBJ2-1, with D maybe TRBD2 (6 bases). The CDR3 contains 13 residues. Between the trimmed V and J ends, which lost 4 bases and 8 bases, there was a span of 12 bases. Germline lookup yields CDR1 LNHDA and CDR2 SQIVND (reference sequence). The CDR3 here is CASSSGNKDEQFF. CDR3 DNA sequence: TGTGCCAGTAGTAGCGGGAATAAGGATGAGCAGTTCTTC.

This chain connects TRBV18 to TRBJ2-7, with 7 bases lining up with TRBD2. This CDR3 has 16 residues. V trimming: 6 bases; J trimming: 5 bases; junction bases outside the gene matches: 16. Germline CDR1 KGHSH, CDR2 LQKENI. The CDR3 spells CASSTAGEGSFDEQYF. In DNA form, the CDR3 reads TGTGCCAGCTCCACTGCTGGGGAGGGAAGTTTCGACGAGCAGTACTTC.